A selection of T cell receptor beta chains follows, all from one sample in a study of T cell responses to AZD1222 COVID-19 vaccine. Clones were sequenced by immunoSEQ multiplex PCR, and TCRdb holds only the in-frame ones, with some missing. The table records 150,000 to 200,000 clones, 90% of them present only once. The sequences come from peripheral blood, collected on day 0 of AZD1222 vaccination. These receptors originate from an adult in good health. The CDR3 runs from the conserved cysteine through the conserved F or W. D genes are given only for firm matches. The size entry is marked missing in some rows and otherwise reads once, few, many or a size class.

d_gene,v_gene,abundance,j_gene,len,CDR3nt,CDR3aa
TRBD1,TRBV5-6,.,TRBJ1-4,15,TGTGCCAGCAGCTTGTTTGGGACAGGGGGTGAAAAACTGTTTTTT,CASSLFGTGGEKLFF
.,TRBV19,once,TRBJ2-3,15,TGTGCCAGTAGTATGTCAGGGGTCGGGACAGATACGCAGTATTTT,CASSMSGVGTDTQYF
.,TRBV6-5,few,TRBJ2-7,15,TGTGCCAGCAGTTACTCGCTAGGCGGGATTAACGAGCAGTACTTC,CASSYSLGGINEQYF
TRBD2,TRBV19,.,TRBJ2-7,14,TGTGCCAGTAGTATACGGCCTAGCGGGGACGAGCAGTACTTC,CASSIRPSGDEQYF
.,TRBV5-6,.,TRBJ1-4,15,TGTGCCAGCAGAAAAAGAGGGCGCCTGGGAGAAAAACTGTTTTTT,CASRKRGRLGEKLFF
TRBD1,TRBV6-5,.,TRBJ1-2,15,TGTGCCAGCAGTTCCCGGACAGGGGGTAACTATGGCTACACCTTC,CASSSRTGGNYGYTF
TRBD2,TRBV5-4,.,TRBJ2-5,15,TGTGCCAGCAGCTTGGAACTAGCGGGGAAAGAGACCCAGTACTTC,CASSLELAGKETQYF
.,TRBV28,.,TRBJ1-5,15,TGTGCCAGCAGTTTATTTGGTCCGACGAATCAGCCCCAGCATTTT,CASSLFGPTNQPQHF
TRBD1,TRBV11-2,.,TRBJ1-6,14,TGTGCCAGCACCTGGGACAGGGGTAATTCACCCCTCCACTTT,CASTWDRGNSPLHF
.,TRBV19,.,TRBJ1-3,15,TGTGCCAGTAGTGACCTCCAGATCTCTGGAAACACCATATATTTT,CASSDLQISGNTIYF
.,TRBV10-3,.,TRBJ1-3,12,TGTGCCATCAGTGAGTCTCAGAACACCATATATTTT,CAISESQNTIYF
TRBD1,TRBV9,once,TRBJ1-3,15,TGTGCCAGCAGCGCTAGTGGGACAGCTGGAAACACCATATATTTT,CASSASGTAGNTIYF
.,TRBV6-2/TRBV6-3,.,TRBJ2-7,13,TGTGCCAGCAGTTACGGGATCCCGGGGGAGCAGTACTTC,CASSYGIPGEQYF
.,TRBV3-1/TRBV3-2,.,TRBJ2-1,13,TGTGCCAGCAGCGGGTCCTCCGGAAATGAGCAGTTCTTC,CASSGSSGNEQFF
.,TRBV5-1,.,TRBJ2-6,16,TGCGCCAGCAGCTTTGGAGGTCTCTCTGGGGCCAACGTCCTGACTTTC,CASSFGGLSGANVLTF
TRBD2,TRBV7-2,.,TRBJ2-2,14,TGTGCCAGCAATCCTAGCGGGTCCACCGGGGAGCTGTTTTTT,CASNPSGSTGELFF
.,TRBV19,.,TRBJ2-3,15,TGTGCCAGTAGTATAGGAGATAGAAACACAGATACGCAGTATTTT,CASSIGDRNTDTQYF
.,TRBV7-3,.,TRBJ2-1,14,TGTGCCAGCAGCGAAGGACAAACCTACAATGAGCAGTTCTTC,CASSEGQTYNEQFF
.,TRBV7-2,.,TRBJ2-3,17,TGTGCCAGCAGCTTTCGGGGGTCAAGGGACCTAACAGATACGCAGTATTTT,CASSFRGSRDLTDTQYF
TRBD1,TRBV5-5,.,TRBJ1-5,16,TGTGCCAGCAGCTTGGCCAACAGGGGGAGCAATCAGCCCCAGCATTTT,CASSLANRGSNQPQHF
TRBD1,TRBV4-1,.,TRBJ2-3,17,TGCGCCAGCAGCCAATCACACGGACAGGGTAGCACAGATACGCAGTATTTT,CASSQSHGQGSTDTQYF